These 4 T cell receptor beta chains share one sample of origin, sequenced in a study of shared clonotypes between healthy human individuals. The protocol was immunoSEQ multiplex PCR, while the TCRdb copy is restricted to in-frame clones and leaves out a portion. The table includes more than 150,000 clones, approximately 70% detected once. Sequencing input: memory CD4+ T cells sorted from blood. The subset is: CD45RA-negative fraction. The source of these receptors is a man younger than 45 in good health.

V and J are TRBV5-4 and TRBJ2-5; 9 bases are a match to TRBD1. The V gene end was trimmed by 5 bases and the J gene end by 5 bases; junction bases not matched to a gene: 16. There are 17 residues in the CDR3. Germline V gene sequence: CDR1 SGHNT, CDR2 YYREEE (reference sequence). The CDR3 loop reads CASRPAGTGSGSETQYF. CDR3 coding DNA: TGTGCCAGCAGACCGGCCGGGACAGGGTCGGGGAGCGAGACCCAGTACTTC. The whole variable domain, filled in from reference TRBV5-4 and TRBJ2-5, reads ETGVTQSPTHLIKTRGQQVTLRCSSQSGHNTVSWYQQALGQGPQFIFQYYREEENGRGNFPPRFSGLQFPNYSSELNVNALELDDSALYLCASRPAGTGSGSETQYFGPGTRLLVL.

The chain employs TRBV30 and TRBJ1-5; 7 nucleotides agree with TRBD1. Looked up from germline, CDR1 is GTSNPN and CDR2 is SVGIG (reference sequence). Trimming cost V 1 base and J 4 bases; bases outside gene matches: 4. CDR3 size: 14 residues. The CDR3, as DNA: TGTGCCTGGAGTGCTGGGACAGCGAATCAGCCCCAGCATTTT. Residues: CAWSAGTANQPQHF.

The chain has TRBV5-4 and TRBJ1-5; 7 positions match TRBD1. This CDR3 spans 13 amino acids. With 5 bases clipped from V and 5 bases from J, the junction kept 4 bases outside the gene matches. Germline loops: CDR1 SGHNT, CDR2 YYREEE (reference sequence). The CDR3 spells CASSWDRDQPQHF. CDR3 nucleotides: TGTGCCAGCAGTTGGGACAGAGATCAGCCCCAGCATTTT.

There are many counts of this clone. V usage is TRBV7-6 and J usage is TRBJ2-7, with D possibly TRBD2 on 6 matching bases. The CDR3 is 16 residues long. Germline V CDR1 and CDR2: SGHVS, FNYEAQ. V lost 1 base, J lost 3 bases, and 16 bases lay in between. The CDR3 region is CASSLEPGRGIYEQYF. CDR3 in DNA: TGTGCCAGCAGCTTAGAACCGGGACGGGGGATCTACGAGCAGTACTTC.